This TCR beta chain was documented in a study of T cells in Graves' hyperthyroidism and ophthalmopathy. This clonotype was found many times. The V end lost 8 bases, the J end lost 3 bases, and 17 bases lay between the germline ends. The CDR3 totals 15 residues. TCR beta CDR3 regions were amplified from RNA transcripts. First-round RT-PCR with HTBI primers amplified the TCR CDR3 region. TCRdb itself ran the multiplex PCR reads through MiXCR, one entry per CDR3 protein. Here the sample spans approximately 610,000 distinct CDR3 sequences, approximately 16% being singletons. The rearrangement links TRBV12-3 or TRBV12-4 to TRBJ2-1; possibly TRBD1 for D (6 bases). The specimen was blood. This clonotype originated in a woman aged 18 to 35 with Graves' hyperthyroidism. CDR3 coding DNA: TGTGCCAGCCTCCTTCTCAGGGGATACTACAATGAGCAGTTCTTC. Its protein product is CASLLLRGYYNEQFF.